This is a list of T cell receptor beta chains from one sample in a study of OX40 agonist ivuxolimab in advanced cancers. Method: immunoSEQ multiplex PCR; TCRdb's copy keeps in-frame clones and lacks some. The profile shows about 35,000 clones, about 94% of them singletons. Sequences were derived from CD4+ or CD8+ T cells sorted from blood, sampled in a trial of the OX40 agonist ivuxolimab. These receptors originate from an adult with an advanced solid tumor such as melanoma, head and neck, liver or kidney cancer. Each CDR3 is given with its conserved first and last residue. D genes are given only for firm matches. Where a row states a size, it is once, few, many or the class of an expanded clone; other rows omit it.

d_call	clone_size	v_call	j_call	cdr3_aa	cdr3_nt
TRBD1	NA	TRBV11-2	TRBJ2-7	CASSLTGVSYEQYF	TGTGCCAGCAGCTTAACAGGGGTTTCCTACGAGCAGTACTTC
NA	NA	TRBV4-1	TRBJ2-3	CASSQGRFETDTQYF	TGCGCCAGCAGCCAGGGACGGTTCGAGACAGATACGCAGTATTTT
NA	NA	TRBV2	TRBJ2-5	CASTERPQAQETQYF	TGTGCCAGCACCGAACGACCACAAGCGCAAGAGACCCAGTACTTC
TRBD1	NA	TRBV29-1	TRBJ2-5	CSVPTVGTGGRETQYF	TGCAGCGTCCCGACCGTCGGGACAGGGGGTCGTGAGACCCAGTACTTC
NA	NA	TRBV9	TRBJ2-3	CASSVAGSNTDTQYF	TGTGCCAGCAGCGTAGCGGGATCCAACACAGATACGCAGTATTTT
TRBD2	NA	TRBV4-1	TRBJ2-1	CASSQVVSRREGKNEQFF	TGCGCCAGCAGCCAAGTAGTTTCGCGACGGGAGGGCAAGAATGAGCAGTTCTTC
NA	NA	TRBV27	TRBJ2-7	CASSLYEGYEQYF	TGTGCCAGCAGTTTATATGAGGGTTACGAGCAGTACTTC
NA	NA	TRBV5-1	TRBJ2-7	CASSLAGELEQYF	TGCGCCAGCAGCTTGGCGGGCGAGCTCGAGCAGTACTTC
NA	NA	TRBV9	TRBJ2-7	CASSRRLGSYEQYF	TGTGCCAGCAGCCGAAGACTAGGGAGCTACGAGCAGTACTTC
TRBD1	few	TRBV6-4	TRBJ2-2	CASSDTGVGELFF	TGTGCCAGCAGTGATACAGGGGTCGGGGAGCTGTTTTTT
NA	NA	TRBV28	TRBJ2-2	CASSRPEDTGELFF	TGTGCCAGCAGTCGCCCCGAGGACACCGGGGAGCTGTTTTTT
NA	NA	TRBV18	TRBJ2-3	CASSPTGGTDTQYF	TGTGCCAGCTCACCTACGGGTGGGACAGATACGCAGTATTTT
TRBD2	NA	TRBV18	TRBJ2-1	CASSPGTSGIVNEQFF	TGTGCCAGCTCACCTGGGACTAGCGGGATCGTCAATGAGCAGTTCTTC
NA	NA	TRBV27	TRBJ1-1	CASSKMGPRFNTEAFF	TGTGCCAGCAGTAAGATGGGACCGAGGTTCAACACTGAAGCTTTCTTT
TRBD1	NA	TRBV19	TRBJ1-1	CASSTQGAAFF	TGTGCCAGTAGTACCCAGGGGGCGGCTTTCTTT
TRBD2	NA	TRBV10-1	TRBJ2-3	CASSESGRPDTQYF	TGCGCCAGCAGTGAGAGCGGGAGACCAGATACGCAGTATTTT
NA	NA	TRBV7-5	TRBJ2-3	CARSYGVADTQYF	TGTGCCAGAAGCTACGGGGTGGCAGATACGCAGTATTTT
NA	NA	TRBV28	TRBJ2-1	CANQGGPYNEQFF	TGTGCCAACCAAGGGGGGCCCTACAATGAGCAGTTCTTC
TRBD1	once	TRBV9	TRBJ2-6	CASTPGQGATGANVLTF	TGTGCCAGCACCCCGGGACAGGGGGCGACCGGGGCCAACGTCCTGACTTTC
NA	NA	TRBV4-1	TRBJ2-5	CASSQGTGEWETQYF	TGCGCCAGCAGCCAAGGGACCGGAGAATGGGAGACCCAGTACTTC
NA	once	TRBV9	TRBJ2-2	CASSTPSGELFF	TGTGCCAGCAGCACCCCCTCCGGGGAGCTGTTTTTT
TRBD2	once	TRBV30	TRBJ2-1	CAWSGASGMNEQFF	TGTGCCTGGAGTGGGGCTAGCGGGATGAATGAGCAGTTCTTC
TRBD1	NA	TRBV5-6	TRBJ2-7	CASSTQGAWVYEQYF	TGTGCCAGCAGCACGCAGGGGGCCTGGGTATACGAGCAGTACTTC
NA	NA	TRBV7-6	TRBJ2-3	CASSWGSDTQYF	TGTGCCAGCAGCTGGGGTTCAGATACGCAGTATTTT
NA	NA	TRBV25-1	TRBJ1-3	CASSELVGDSGNTIYF	TGTGCCAGCAGTGAACTGGTAGGAGACTCTGGAAACACCATATATTTT
TRBD1	NA	TRBV28	TRBJ1-1	CASSLATGYTEAFF	TGTGCCAGCAGTTTAGCGACAGGGTACACTGAAGCTTTCTTT
NA	NA	TRBV4-1	TRBJ2-2	CASSQGIGGTGELFF	TGCGCCAGCAGCCAAGGAATAGGGGGCACCGGGGAGCTGTTTTTT
NA	NA	TRBV9	TRBJ2-7	CASSPSGAQPAYEQYF	TGTGCCAGCAGCCCCAGTGGAGCGCAACCAGCCTACGAGCAGTACTTC
NA	NA	TRBV5-6	TRBJ1-3	CASSLAGALHSGNTIYF	TGTGCCAGCAGCTTGGCCGGGGCTCTTCACTCTGGAAACACCATATATTTT
NA	NA	TRBV6-1	TRBJ1-1	CASSPGTPEAFF	TGTGCCAGCAGTCCAGGGACCCCTGAAGCTTTCTTT
NA	NA	TRBV30	TRBJ1-1	CAWPAGAGGNTEAFF	TGTGCCTGGCCAGCGGGGGCGGGGGGCAACACTGAAGCTTTCTTT
NA	NA	TRBV10-2	TRBJ1-5	CASSDSLGGQPQHF	TGCGCCAGCAGTGATTCCCTTGGCGGGCAGCCCCAGCATTTT
NA	NA	TRBV2	TRBJ2-7	CAGKDSYEQYF	TGTGCCGGCAAGGACAGCTACGAGCAGTACTTC
NA	NA	TRBV27	TRBJ1-1	CASSSLFPNTEAFF	TGTGCCAGCAGTTCACTTTTCCCGAACACTGAAGCTTTCTTT
NA	NA	TRBV13	TRBJ2-3	CASSLGVKDTQYF	TGTGCCAGCAGCTTAGGGGTGAAAGATACGCAGTATTTT
TRBD1	once	TRBV28	TRBJ2-1	CASSGQGADEQFF	TGTGCCAGCAGTGGCCAGGGGGCCGATGAGCAGTTCTTC
TRBD2	NA	TRBV5-5	TRBJ2-1	CASSLGAGVYNEQFF	TGTGCCAGCAGCTTGGGTGCGGGAGTGTACAATGAGCAGTTCTTC
NA	NA	TRBV21-1	TRBJ2-7	CASTKRGGVPEQYF	TGTGCCAGCACAAAACGGGGAGGAGTCCCCGAGCAGTACTTC
TRBD2	NA	TRBV4-1	TRBJ2-5	CASSHRDSGIQETQYF	TGCGCCAGCAGCCACCGGGATAGCGGGATCCAAGAGACCCAGTACTTC
TRBD2	once	TRBV4-1	TRBJ2-3	CASSQWREGSDTQYF	TGCGCCAGCAGCCAGTGGCGGGAGGGTTCAGATACGCAGTATTTT
NA	NA	TRBV11-3	TRBJ1-1	CASRGLRNTEAFF	TGTGCCAGCAGAGGCTTGCGGAACACTGAAGCTTTCTTT
TRBD2	NA	TRBV2	TRBJ2-1	CASSTTSGRVDEQFF	TGTGCCAGCAGTACTACTAGCGGGCGGGTCGATGAGCAGTTCTTC
NA	NA	TRBV7-9	TRBJ2-1	CASSLGGRNEQFF	TGTGCCAGCAGCTTAGGTGGGCGAAATGAGCAGTTCTTC
NA	NA	TRBV7-2	TRBJ2-7	CASSAAPAYEQYF	TGTGCCAGCAGCGCCGCCCCGGCCTACGAGCAGTACTTC
NA	NA	TRBV7-9	TRBJ1-5	CASSPSTGQPQHF	TGTGCCAGCAGTCCGAGTACAGGTCAGCCCCAGCATTTT